This TCR beta chain is drawn from a study of human thymus T cells. The V and J ends lost 2 bases and 0 bases respectively, with 9 bases between them. The CDR3 is made up of 15 amino acids. Germline CDR1 SGHNT, CDR2 YENEEA. Resections that were taken during corrective heart surgery supplied the thymus tissue. The assay was immunoSEQ multiplex PCR, and TCRdb's table has in-frame clones only and misses some. Of about 130,000 clones listed, about 94% are singletons. The source of this sequence is a boy in the first two years of life with a congenital heart defect but otherwise immunologically healthy. The material sequenced was thymus tissue. The rearrangement joins TRBV11-3 to TRBJ2-3; D not resolved. As DNA, the CDR3 is TGTGCCAGCAGCTTAATTCCCACTAGCACAGATACGCAGTATTTT. This encodes CASSLIPTSTDTQYF.